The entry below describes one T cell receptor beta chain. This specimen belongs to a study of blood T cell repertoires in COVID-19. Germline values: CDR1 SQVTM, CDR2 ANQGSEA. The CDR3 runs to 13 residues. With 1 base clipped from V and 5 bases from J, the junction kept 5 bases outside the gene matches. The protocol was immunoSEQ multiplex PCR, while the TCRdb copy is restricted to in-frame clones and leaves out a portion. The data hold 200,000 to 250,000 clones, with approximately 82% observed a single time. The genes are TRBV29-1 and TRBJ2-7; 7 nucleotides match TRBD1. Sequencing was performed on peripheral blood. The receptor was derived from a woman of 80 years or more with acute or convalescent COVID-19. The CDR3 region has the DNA TGCAGCGTTGAAGCGGGGACAGTTAACGAGCAGTACTTC. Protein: CSVEAGTVNEQYF.